The clone carrying this T cell receptor beta chain was observed a few times. CDR3 length: 16 residues. V lost 4 bases to trimming and J lost 1 base; unmatched junction nucleotides: 5. The germline CDR1 and CDR2 sequences are SGHTA and FQGTGA. In the original analysis: Amplification from reference gene primers served as the basis for estimated nucleated cell counts. Data came from immunoSEQ multiplex PCR; TCRdb stores just in-frame clones and leaves some out. Clone size and V and J calls were adopted from that table, with D and trimming inferred from the DNA. This sample has about 140,000 clones, with about four fifths found just once. The data stem from a study of blood T cell repertoires in COVID-19. The overall study: Italy, Spain and the United States were the sources of the convalescent and acute COVID-19 samples. Sources were T cells, B-cell-depleted T cells, or PBMCs; the material itself was cDNA or gDNA.

Source material: peripheral blood. The TCR was taken from a human donor in a cohort sampled during active COVID-19. The chain combines TRBV7-3 with TRBJ2-2, with 8 bases matching TRBD2. CDR3 bases: TGTGCCAGCAGCTCTAGCGGGCAGGTGAACACCGGGGAGCTGTTTTTT. It is translated as CASSSSGQVNTGELFF.